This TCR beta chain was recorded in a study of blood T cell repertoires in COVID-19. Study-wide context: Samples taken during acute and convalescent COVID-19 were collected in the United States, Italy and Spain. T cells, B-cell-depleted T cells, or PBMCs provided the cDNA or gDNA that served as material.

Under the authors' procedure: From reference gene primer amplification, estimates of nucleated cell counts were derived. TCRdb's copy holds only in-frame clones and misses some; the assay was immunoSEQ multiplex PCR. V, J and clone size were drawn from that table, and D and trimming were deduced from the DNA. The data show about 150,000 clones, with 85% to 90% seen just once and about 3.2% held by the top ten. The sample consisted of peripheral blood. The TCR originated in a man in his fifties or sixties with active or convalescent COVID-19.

The CDR3 loop is CSVAGQGEQYF. DNA for the CDR3: TGCAGCGTTGCGGGACAGGGAGAGCAGTACTTC. The rearrangement uses TRBV29-1 and TRBJ2-7; 9 nucleotides line up with TRBD1. The CDR3 extends over 11 amino acids. The trim removed 4 bases at V and 7 bases at J, leaving 2 bases unmatched. From germline, CDR1 is SQVTM and CDR2 ANQGSEA.